One sample yielded the 18 T cell receptor beta chains listed below, sequenced in a study of blood T cell repertoires in COVID-19. Here immunoSEQ multiplex PCR was the method, and the copy in TCRdb shows in-frame clones only, minus some. The table records a few hundred thousand clones, about 88% of them present only once. Input material: peripheral blood. All receptors come from a man in his fifties or sixties who had recovered from COVID-19.

The chain combines TRBV25-1 with TRBJ2-5; a weak D match, TRBD1 (6 bases). Between the trimmed V and J ends, which lost 6 bases and 0 bases, there was a span of 11 bases. The CDR3 extends over 14 amino acids. Germline V gene data show CDR1 as MGHDK and CDR2 as SYGVNS. In DNA form, the CDR3 reads TGTGCCAGCAGGGACAGCCGGTACCAAGAGACCCAGTACTTC. The encoded protein is CASRDSRYQETQYF.

The rearrangement links TRBV29-1 to TRBJ2-7; a weak D match, TRBD2 (6 bases). The ends were cut back, 1 base at V and 6 bases at J, with 7 bases in the middle. This CDR3 has 11 amino acids. Germline CDR1 SQVTM, CDR2 ANQGSEA. The CDR3 loop is CSVEGGGEQYF. CDR3 in DNA: TGCAGCGTTGAAGGGGGAGGCGAGCAGTACTTC.

The V call is TRBV2, the J call TRBJ2-5; D is perhaps TRBD2 (6 bases). V was shortened by 3 bases and J by 2 bases, with 16 bases between the two germline ends. CDR3 size: 16 residues. CDR1 and CDR2 (germline): SNHLY, FYNNEI. The CDR3, as DNA: TGTGCCAGCAGTGATGGGTCGGGAGCTGGACAAGAGACCCAGTACTTC. Its translation: CASSDGSGAGQETQYF.

The chain employs TRBV12-5 and TRBJ2-3; the match to TRBD1 covers 9 bases. The CDR3 loop spans 16 amino acids. Germline loops: CDR1 LGHNT, CDR2 FRNRAP. Losses at the gene ends were 1 base for V and 2 bases for J; bases not matched to a gene: 4. CDR3 loop: CASGLGDRVDTDTQYF. DNA for the CDR3: TGTGCTAGTGGTTTGGGGGACAGGGTGGACACAGATACGCAGTATTTT.

The chain is built from TRBV27 and TRBJ2-3, with TRBD2 matching 11 bases. The V gene's germline CDR1 is MNHEY and CDR2 SMNVEV (reference sequence). CDR3 size: 18 residues. V lost 5 bases, J lost 4 bases, and 14 bases stayed unmatched. The chain's CDR3 is CASSPIAGGLGLADTQYF. The CDR3 region has the DNA TGTGCCAGCAGTCCTATAGCGGGGGGGCTCGGTTTAGCAGATACGCAGTATTTT.

The chain carries TRBV6-5 and TRBJ2-3; 7 bases agree with TRBD2. This CDR3 comprises 14 residues. CDR1 and CDR2 (germline): MNHEY, SVGAGI. V lost 2 bases and J lost 3; bases outside the gene matches: 2. CDR3 sequence (DNA): TGTGCCAGCAGTTACGGCGGGGGAACAGATACGCAGTATTTT. Translated: CASSYGGGTDTQYF.

This clone was seen a single time. For the CDR3, the DNA is TGTGCCAGCAGTGCGGGGGGGCTCTTCTCTGGGGCCAACGTCCTGACTTTC. It yields the protein CASSAGGLFSGANVLTF. The J gene is TRBJ2-6, the V gene TRBV6-4; 8 positions agree with TRBD2. In germline, CDR1 is MRHNA, CDR2 SNTAGT. Losses at the gene ends were 4 bases for V and 0 bases for J; bases not matched to a gene: 5. The CDR3 is 17 residues long.

V usage is TRBV7-2 and J usage is TRBJ1-5, with a tentative D call TRBD1 (6 bases). Germline V gene sequence: CDR1 SGHTA, CDR2 FQGNSA. The CDR3 consists of 15 residues. The V end lost 4 bases, the J end lost 3 bases, and 13 bases lay between the germline ends. The CDR3 DNA is TGTGCCAGCAGCTCGGGACATATTGCCAATCAGCCCCAGCATTTT. Protein sequence: CASSSGHIANQPQHF.

V and J are TRBV6-5 and TRBJ1-2; D not certain. The CDR3 has 14 residues. Per the germline V gene, CDR1 is MNHEY and CDR2 is SVGAGI. The V end was cut by 10 bases, the J end by 0 bases, with 15 bases between. The CDR3 sequence: CATAGFQANYGYTF. CDR3 DNA: TGTGCCACAGCCGGGTTCCAAGCTAACTATGGCTACACCTTC.

This chain links TRBV7-3 with TRBJ1-3; 8 nucleotides agree with TRBD1. CDR3 length: 15 amino acids. The J segment lost 4 bases and the V segment lost 5 bases, leaving 7 bases of the junction unmatched. Germline V gene sequence: CDR1 SGHTA, CDR2 FQGTGA. The CDR3 bases are TGTGCCAGCAGCCTCACCAGGGGGCAGGGAAACACCATATATTTT. Its protein product is CASSLTRGQGNTIYF.

A single count supports this clone. This chain uses TRBV28 with TRBJ1-1, with 7 bases matching TRBD1. V lost 3 bases, J lost 10 bases, and 8 bases stayed unmatched. Germline CDR1 reads MDHEN; CDR2 reads SYDVKM. The CDR3 has 13 residues. The CDR3 here is CASSLGQPEGAFF. Written as DNA, the CDR3 is TGTGCCAGCAGTTTGGGACAGCCAGAGGGAGCTTTCTTT.

The rearrangement joins TRBV23-1 to TRBJ1-1; TRBD1 is a possible D gene (5 bases). TRBV23-1 is classed as an ORF, of uncertain function. Trimming stripped 7 bases from V and 0 bases from J, with 21 bases between. The CDR3 extends over 17 amino acids. The CDR3 region is CASTPARGRFMNTEAFF. The DNA for the CDR3 is TGCGCCAGCACCCCGGCAAGGGGCAGGTTCATGAACACTGAAGCTTTCTTT.

The chain combines TRBV27 with TRBJ1-1; D is unresolved. The CDR3 length is 14 residues. The ends were cut back, 3 bases at V and 5 bases at J, with 13 bases in the middle. Germline CDR1 is MNHEY and CDR2 is SMNVEV (reference sequence). CDR3 DNA sequence: TGTGCCAGCAGTTTTAACGGGGTTTTTACTGAAGCTTTCTTT. It specifies CASSFNGVFTEAFF.

The J gene is TRBJ1-2, the V gene TRBV19, with TRBD1 matching over 12 bases. The CDR3 spans 16 residues. J was trimmed by 1 base and V by 5 bases; bases with no gene match: 5. In germline, CDR1 is LNHDA, CDR2 SQIVND (reference sequence). The CDR3 sequence: CASSGDRGRGNYGYTF. DNA for the CDR3: TGTGCCAGTAGTGGGGACAGGGGGCGAGGTAACTATGGCTACACCTTC.

V usage is TRBV6-2 or TRBV6-3 and J usage is TRBJ1-5; D perhaps matches TRBD1 (5 bases). Trimming cost V 6 bases and J 2 bases, with 17 bases left between them. This CDR3 region has 16 residues. Germline lookup yields CDR1 MNHEY and CDR2 SVGEGT. Written as DNA, the CDR3 is TGTGCCAGCAGCTCCGGGACTCGGGCGGGCAATCAGCCCCAGCATTTT. Encoded protein: CASSSGTRAGNQPQHF.

This sequence joins TRBV7-8 and TRBJ1-5; D possibly corresponds to TRBD1 (6 bases). This CDR3 is 14 amino acids long. Per germline, CDR1 SGHVS and CDR2 FQNEAQ. Trimming left V 1 base short and J 6 bases short, with 10 bases between. CDR3 in amino acids: CASSLDRDAQPQHF. The CDR3 DNA is TGTGCCAGCAGCTTAGACAGGGATGCTCAGCCCCAGCATTTT.

The rearrangement links TRBV19 to TRBJ2-3, with D maybe TRBD2 (5 bases). The CDR3 extends over 17 amino acids. Trimming took off 4 bases at V and 2 bases at J, with 19 bases between the two ends. Germline CDR1 LNHDA, CDR2 SQIVND (reference sequence). The CDR3 nucleotides are TGTGCCAGTAGTAACCTCGCGGGCCCAGAAGACACAGATACGCAGTATTTT. It encodes CASSNLAGPEDTDTQYF.

The chain employs TRBV10-1 and TRBJ1-1; maybe TRBD1 (5 bases). V was cut by 6 bases and J by 0 bases, with 17 bases left in between. The CDR3 sequence is 16 residues long. From germline, CDR1 is WNHNN and CDR2 SYGVQD (reference sequence). This CDR3 reads CASRDTESCVNTEAFF. The DNA for the CDR3 is TGCGCCAGCAGGGACACGGAGTCTTGTGTGAACACTGAAGCTTTCTTT.